This T cell receptor beta chain was identified during a study of blood T cells in healthy people across ages. Study outcomes and limitations: Diversity was higher, and naive CD4+ cells more numerous, in long-lived donors than in aged donors.

A sample-barcoded 5' primer and a J-beta primer mix were used in a second PCR of about 7 to 12 cycles. Template switching added a 12-random-nucleotide identifier to every cDNA molecule. TCRdb called the 5' RACE reads again in MiXCR, with one record for every CDR3 protein. The table has approximately 800,000 distinct CDR3 sequences, about 45% seen once. Trimming stripped 0 bases from V and 4 bases from J, with 6 bases between. This CDR3 is 13 amino acids long. Healthy individuals of Caucasian origin from Russia, aged roughly 6 to 100, served as donors. Isolated per sample were at least 6 million PBMCs. On this clonotype itself: No antigen is known for it.

The specimen sequenced was blood. The chain uses TRBV12-3 or TRBV12-4 and TRBJ1-1; D remains ambiguous. The TCR comes from a man at least 80 years old in good health. The CDR3 DNA follows: TGTGCCAGCAGTTTAGCGCCCATCACTGAAGCTTTCTTT. As protein: CASSLAPITEAFF.